The clone carrying this T cell receptor (beta chain) was seen ten or more times. This entry belongs to a study of tumor-infiltrating lymphocytes in primary liver carcinoma. Across the study: Lesions, classed as T1-T3 N0M0, spanned about 4.2 to 11 cm across.

TCR beta cDNA was prepared out of roughly 500 ng total RNA by means of a constant-region primer. Libraries for TCR beta were built through three nested multiplex PCR rounds, which together made up a slightly modified ARM-PCR procedure. The study ran its first two PCR rounds for approximately 10 cycles each, using TRBV1-TRBV30 forward primers and a C-beta reverse primer. TCRdb used MiXCR to reprocess the multiplex PCR reads, holding one entry per CDR3 protein. The repertoire has roughly 100,000 distinct CDR3 sequences, 82% of them found once; the top ten carry 15% to 25%. Both RNA and DNA were isolated together from about 19-30 mg of bulk tissue that had not been sorted. V was cut by 6 bases and J by 0 bases, with 13 bases left in between. The CDR3 totals 16 residues. Germline V gene data show CDR1 as SGHDT and CDR2 as YYEEEE.

The sequenced sample consisted of liver tumor tissue from sampling region 3. Noted subset: tumor region T3, left-lateral pole. The V and J genes are TRBV5-6 and TRBJ2-6; D is undetermined. This TCR was sampled from a man in his forties with primary liver carcinoma and hepatitis B virus infection. This CDR3 reads CASNTYTGSGANVLTF. The CDR3 DNA follows: TGTGCCAGCAACACATACACGGGCTCTGGGGCCAACGTCCTGACTTTC.